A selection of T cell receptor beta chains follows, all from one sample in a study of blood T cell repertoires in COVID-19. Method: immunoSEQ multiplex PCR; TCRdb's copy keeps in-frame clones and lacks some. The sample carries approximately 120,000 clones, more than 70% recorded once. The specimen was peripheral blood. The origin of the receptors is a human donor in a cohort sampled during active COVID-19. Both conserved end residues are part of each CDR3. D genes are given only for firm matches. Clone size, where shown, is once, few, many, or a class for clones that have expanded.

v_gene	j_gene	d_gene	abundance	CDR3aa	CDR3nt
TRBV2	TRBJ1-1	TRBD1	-	CASNRDSNTEAFF	TGTGCCAGCAATCGGGACAGTAACACTGAAGCTTTCTTT
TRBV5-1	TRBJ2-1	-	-	CASSLARAAYNEQFF	TGCGCCAGCAGCTTAGCGCGGGCCGCCTACAATGAGCAGTTCTTC
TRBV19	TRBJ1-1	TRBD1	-	CASNRGWGLNPEAFF	TGTGCCAGTAACAGGGGTTGGGGGCTGAACCCTGAAGCTTTCTTT
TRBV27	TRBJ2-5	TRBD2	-	CASCGGGYRETQYF	TGTGCCAGTTGTGGGGGGGGGTACAGGGAGACCCAGTACTTC
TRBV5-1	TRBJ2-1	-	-	CASSLPKDSNNEQFF	TGCGCCAGCAGCTTACCCAAGGACAGTAACAATGAGCAGTTCTTC
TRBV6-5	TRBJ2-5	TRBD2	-	CASSLSGGRLETQYF	TGTGCCAGCAGTTTGAGCGGGGGGCGATTAGAGACCCAGTACTTC
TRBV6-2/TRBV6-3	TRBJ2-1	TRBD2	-	CASSYGTSGISYNEQFF	TGTGCCAGCAGTTACGGGACTAGCGGGATCTCCTACAATGAGCAGTTCTTC
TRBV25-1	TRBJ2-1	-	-	CASSAAGDYNEQFF	TGTGCCAGCAGTGCAGCCGGGGACTACAATGAGCAGTTCTTC
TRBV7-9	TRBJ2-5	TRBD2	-	CASSPQGGGAGTQYF	TGTGCCAGCAGCCCCCAGGGCGGGGGGGCCGGGACCCAGTACTTC
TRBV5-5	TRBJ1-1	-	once	CASSLSAYAGLNTEAFF	TGTGCCAGCAGCTTGTCTGCGTACGCGGGATTGAACACTGAAGCTTTCTTT
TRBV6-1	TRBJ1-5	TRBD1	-	CASSEWDRASPQHF	TGTGCCAGCAGTGAATGGGACAGGGCCTCGCCCCAGCATTTT
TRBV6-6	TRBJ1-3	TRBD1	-	CARETDRGTGNTIYF	TGTGCCCGAGAGACCGACAGGGGGACTGGAAACACCATATATTTT
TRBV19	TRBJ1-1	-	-	CASSFGGMANTEAFF	TGTGCCAGTAGTTTCGGGGGAATGGCGAACACTGAAGCTTTCTTT
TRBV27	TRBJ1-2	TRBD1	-	CASSPGTVPYGYTF	TGTGCCAGCAGTCCCGGGACAGTTCCTTATGGCTACACCTTC
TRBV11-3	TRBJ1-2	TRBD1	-	CASSLPDRTDGYTF	TGTGCCAGCAGCTTACCGGACAGGACCGATGGCTACACCTTC
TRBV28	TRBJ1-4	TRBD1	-	CASSATGISEKLFF	TGTGCCAGCAGTGCGACAGGGATAAGCGAAAAACTGTTTTTT
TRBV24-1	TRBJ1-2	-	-	CATSLRQEKRRNYGYTF	TGTGCCACCAGTTTAAGACAGGAAAAAAGGAGGAACTATGGCTACACCTTC
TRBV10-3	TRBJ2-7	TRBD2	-	CAITGGGAGDTYEQYF	TGTGCCATCACGGGGGGCGGAGCGGGGGACACCTACGAGCAGTACTTC
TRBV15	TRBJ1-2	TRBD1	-	CATSRVLTGGDYGYTF	TGTGCCACCAGCAGAGTTCTGACAGGGGGCGACTATGGCTACACCTTC
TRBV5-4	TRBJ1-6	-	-	CASSLRQPVVGPLHF	TGTGCCAGCAGCTTAAGACAGCCAGTTGTGGGACCCCTCCACTTT
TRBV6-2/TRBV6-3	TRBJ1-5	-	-	CASSYAATGVSNQPQHF	TGTGCCAGCAGTTACGCAGCGACAGGAGTGAGCAATCAGCCCCAGCATTTT
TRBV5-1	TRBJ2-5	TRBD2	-	CASSLGVASGRIETQYF	TGCGCCAGCAGCTTGGGAGTGGCTAGCGGGAGGATAGAGACCCAGTACTTC
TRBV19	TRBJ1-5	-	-	CASTSEGVQPQHF	TGTGCCAGTACCTCAGAGGGGGTGCAGCCCCAGCATTTT
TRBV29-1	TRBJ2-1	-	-	CSVVIRPSMGGANEQFF	TGCAGCGTTGTAATTCGGCCGTCAATGGGGGGGGCGAATGAGCAGTTCTTC